The 22 T cell receptor beta chains below come from one sample, sequenced in a study of blood T cell repertoires in COVID-19. Data came from immunoSEQ multiplex PCR; TCRdb stores just in-frame clones and leaves some out. This table has roughly 180,000 clones, around 76% appearing once. The sample was peripheral blood. These receptors all come from a woman in her forties or fifties with active or convalescent COVID-19.

The chain uses TRBV18 and TRBJ2-3; 11 nucleotides line up with TRBD2. Germline V lookup: CDR1 KGHSH, CDR2 LQKENI. The CDR3 extends over 15 amino acids. V shed 5 bases and J 3 bases; nucleotides not matched to a gene: 4. CDR3 loop: CASSVAGGPTDTQYF. In DNA form, the CDR3 reads TGTGCCAGCTCAGTAGCGGGGGGGCCAACAGATACGCAGTATTTT.

The CDR3 DNA sequence: TGCAGTGCTAGTACCGCAGGGGGCGCAGGTAATTCACCCCTCCACTTT. It translates to CSASTAGGAGNSPLHF. V gene TRBV20-1 combines with J gene TRBJ1-6; 8 nucleotides agree with TRBD1. The J segment lost 6 bases and the V segment lost 3 bases, leaving 10 bases of the junction unmatched. This CDR3 spans 16 amino acids. Germline CDR1 is DFQATT and CDR2 is SNEGSKA (reference sequence).

The chain uses TRBV11-2 and TRBJ2-5; a weak D match, TRBD2 (5 bases). CDR3 length: 14 amino acids. The germline V gene has CDR1 SGHAT and CDR2 FQNNGV. Trimming removed 3 bases at V and 5 bases at J, with 13 bases between. DNA for the CDR3: TGTGCCAGCAGCTTGAATTTCGGCGGGGAGACCCAGTACTTC. This codes for CASSLNFGGETQYF.

V is TRBV18 and J is TRBJ2-5; D may be TRBD1 (6 bases). The CDR3 totals 16 residues. V was shortened by 0 bases and J by 6 bases, with 17 bases between the two germline ends. Germline CDR1 reads KGHSH; CDR2 reads LQKENI. DNA for the CDR3: TGTGCCAGCTCACCACCGCAGGGGTCGTCCGTGAAGACCCAGTACTTC. Protein: CASSPPQGSSVKTQYF. The full variable domain, completed using reference TRBV18 and TRBJ2-5, is NAGVMQNPRHLVRRRGQEARLRCSPMKGHSHVYWYRQLPEEGLKFMVYLQKENIIDESGMPKERFSAEFPKEGPSILRIQQVVRGDSAAYFCASSPPQGSSVKTQYFGPGTRLLVL.

The rearrangement joins TRBV9 to TRBJ2-5, with 7 bases aligning to TRBD1. The CDR3 length is 15 residues. V lost 0 bases to trimming and J lost 1 base; unmatched junction nucleotides: 3. Looked up from germline, CDR1 is SGDLS and CDR2 is YYNGEE. The CDR3 nucleotides are TGTGCCAGCAGCGTAGAGGGACAGAGCCAAGAGACCCAGTACTTC. Its translation is CASSVEGQSQETQYF.

The chain combines TRBV5-4 with TRBJ2-1; a possible D gene is TRBD2 (7 bases). Trimming left V 10 bases short and J 1 base short, with 15 bases between. The CDR3 is 14 residues long. Germline V CDR1 and CDR2: SGHNT, YYREEE (reference sequence). For the CDR3, the DNA is TGTGCCCCCTCGAGGGGGGGTTCCTACAATGAGCAGTTCTTC. Its protein product is CAPSRGGSYNEQFF. The full variable domain, rest sourced from reference TRBV5-4 and TRBJ2-1, is ETGVTQSPTHLIKTRGQQVTLRCSSQSGHNTVSWYQQALGQGPQFIFQYYREEENGRGNFPPRFSGLQFPNYSSELNVNALELDDSALYLCAPSRGGSYNEQFFGPGTRLTVL.

The gene calls are TRBV9 and TRBJ2-4; 7 bases agree with TRBD1. J lost 0 bases, V lost 3 bases, and 6 bases had no gene match. The CDR3 length is 16 residues. The germline V gene has CDR1 SGDLS and CDR2 YYNGEE. The CDR3 here is CASSARDSIAKNIQYF. CDR3 nucleotide sequence: TGTGCCAGCAGCGCAAGGGACAGCATAGCCAAAAACATTCAGTACTTC.

The J gene is TRBJ2-2, the V gene TRBV4-2; 10 nucleotides agree with TRBD1. The CDR3 is made up of 15 amino acids. The V and J ends lost 4 bases and 5 bases, in that order; junction bases with no gene match: 4. CDR1 is LGHNA and CDR2 is YNFKEQ in the germline V gene. The CDR3 region is CASSRGTGETGELFF. Here the CDR3 DNA reads TGTGCCAGCAGCCGGGGGACAGGGGAGACCGGGGAGCTGTTTTTT.

The chain combines TRBV7-8 with TRBJ1-5, with D possibly being TRBD1 (6 bases). The germline CDR1 and CDR2 sequences are SGHVS and FQNEAQ. The V gene lost 0 bases and the J gene lost 4 bases, with 7 bases spanning the gap. This CDR3 spans 14 amino acids. This CDR3 reads CASSLAQGNQPQHF. The CDR3 DNA reads TGTGCCAGCAGCTTAGCGCAGGGGAATCAGCCCCAGCATTTT.

The chain combines TRBV6-5 with TRBJ1-5; D possibly corresponds to TRBD1 (6 bases). The germline V and J ends were trimmed by 7 bases and 2 bases, with 15 bases remaining between them. Germline V gene sequence: CDR1 MNHEY, CDR2 SVGAGI. There are 15 residues in the CDR3. CDR3 nucleotide sequence: TGTGCCAGCAATCTCAACAGGGACGGCAATCAGCCCCAGCATTTT. It yields the protein CASNLNRDGNQPQHF.

For the CDR3, the DNA is TGTGCCAGCAGCTTAGCAAACAGGGTGTTCGTGGAGCAGTTCTTC. Protein: CASSLANRVFVEQFF. The rearrangement joins TRBV7-6 to TRBJ2-1; D is possibly TRBD1 (6 bases). The CDR3 is 15 residues long. V lost 0 bases, J lost 10 bases, and 16 bases lay in between. Germline-derived CDR1 and CDR2 are SGHVS and FNYEAQ.

The chain joins TRBV18 to TRBJ2-3; a weak D match, TRBD1 (6 bases). This CDR3 is built from 16 residues. Germline CDR1 and CDR2: KGHSH and LQKENI. Trimming removed 3 bases from V and 2 bases from J, with 15 bases in between. The CDR3 loop is CASSPSMDSATDTQYF. CDR3 nucleotide sequence: TGTGCCAGCTCACCCTCCATGGACAGCGCCACAGATACGCAGTATTTT.

This clone was counted ten times or more. The V and J genes are TRBV10-3 and TRBJ1-5; 7 bases line up with TRBD1. V was clipped by 0 bases and J by 1 base; unmatched bases: 12. CDR1 is ENHRY, CDR2 SYGVKD, per germline. The CDR3 has 19 amino acids. CDR3: CAISESKGAPSGSNQPQHF. CDR3 DNA: TGTGCCATCAGTGAGTCGAAGGGGGCTCCTTCTGGCAGCAATCAGCCCCAGCATTTT.

This clone was counted a single time. V gene TRBV5-1 combines with J gene TRBJ1-4, with 9 bases matching TRBD1. This CDR3 has 17 residues. In germline, CDR1 is SGHRS, CDR2 YFSETQ. V was pared by 4 bases and J by 8 bases, with 15 bases of the junction left unmatched. For the CDR3, the DNA is TGCGCCAGCAGCCTAGGGACAGGGTCGTTTGGAATCGAAAAACTGTTTTTT. It is translated as CASSLGTGSFGIEKLFF.

This clone is a singleton in its sample. The V call is TRBV30, the J call TRBJ2-1, with D possibly being TRBD2 (6 bases). The V end was cut by 4 bases, the J end by 9 bases, with 16 bases between. Germline V gene lookup returns CDR1 GTSNPN and CDR2 SVGIG (reference sequence). The CDR3 length is 13 residues. CDR3 sequence: CAWIGDLASEQFF. CDR3 in DNA: TGTGCCTGGATTGGGGACCTAGCGAGTGAGCAGTTCTTC.

The chain combines TRBV5-8 with TRBJ1-5; D gene unclear. Germline V gene lookup returns CDR1 SGHTS and CDR2 YDEGEE. This CDR3 comprises 14 residues. Trimming took off 4 bases at V and 3 bases at J, with 11 bases between the two ends. The CDR3 protein is CASSPGGPNQPQHF. The CDR3, as DNA: TGTGCCAGCAGCCCTGGAGGACCCAATCAGCCCCAGCATTTT.

This clone has just a few counts. V gene TRBV5-8 combines with J gene TRBJ2-7, with D possibly being TRBD1 (7 bases). Deletions cut 4 bases from V and 5 bases from J, with 19 bases between. CDR3 size: 15 residues. CDR1 and CDR2 (germline): SGHTS, YDEGEE. The CDR3 sequence: CASSLGQTSGDEQYF. CDR3 coding DNA: TGTGCCAGCAGCCTGGGACAGACCTCGGGGGACGAGCAGTACTTC.

The chain employs TRBV28 and TRBJ1-1; weak D call: TRBD1 (6 bases). Germline CDR1 reads MDHEN; CDR2 reads SYDVKM. V was clipped by 2 bases and J by 3 bases, with 22 bases between them. The length of the CDR3 is 18 residues. The CDR3 coding sequence is TGTGCCAGCAGTTTACTCGGCAGGGGTCCGGATAAGGACACTGAAGCTTTCTTT. It yields the protein CASSLLGRGPDKDTEAFF.

The J gene is TRBJ2-7, the V gene TRBV7-9, with D perhaps matching TRBD1 (5 bases). Trimming cost V 5 bases and J 2 bases, with 19 bases left between them. The germline V gene has CDR1 SEHNR and CDR2 FQNEAQ (reference sequence). This CDR3 spans 16 amino acids. In DNA, the CDR3 is TGTGCCAGCAGCCCCGAGTCGATAGGCAGGGCCTACGAGCAGTACTTC. This codes for CASSPESIGRAYEQYF.

The CDR3, as DNA: TGCGCCAGCAGCCAAGACAGGGGGCAATATGGCTACACCTTC. Translation gives CASSQDRGQYGYTF. The chain recombines TRBV4-3 with TRBJ1-2, with 8 bases identical to TRBD1. This CDR3 spans 14 amino acids. V shed 0 bases, J shed 5 bases, and the junction held 2 bases outside the gene matches. The germline gives CDR1 LGHNA, CDR2 YSLEER.

The genes are TRBV6-5 and TRBJ2-3; D unresolved. V was cut by 2 bases and J by 1 base, with 10 bases left in between. This CDR3 comprises 15 residues. Germline values: CDR1 MNHEY, CDR2 SVGAGI. CDR3 nucleotide sequence: TGTGCCAGCAGTTACCTGGGCTTGGGCACAGATACGCAGTATTTT. It codes for CASSYLGLGTDTQYF.

This chain uses TRBV7-2 with TRBJ1-1, with unresolved D. There are 12 residues in the CDR3. Germline CDR1 SGHTA, CDR2 FQGNSA. The V gene lost 5 bases and the J gene lost 6 bases, with 10 bases spanning the gap. CDR3 coding DNA: TGTGCCAGCAGCGCCGCGTGGTCTGAAGCTTTCTTT. It yields the protein CASSAAWSEAFF.